This T cell receptor beta chain comes out of a study of long-term antiretroviral therapy in people with HIV. Researchers report immunoSEQ v3.0 was run at survey level. The repertoire was sequenced with immunoSEQ multiplex PCR; TCRdb's copy has only in-frame clones and lacks some. This sample has 15,000 to 20,000 clones, with 79% found just once. Sequences were derived from unsorted PBMCs, sampled at the start of antiretroviral therapy, before treatment. The TCR was taken from a man aged 18 to 35 with HIV.

CDR3 bases: TGTGCCAGCAGCTTGCCGCAAAACACAGATACGCAGTATTTT. Translating gives CASSLPQNTDTQYF. The chain carries TRBV5-5 and TRBJ2-3, with no clear D. The V end lost 1 base, the J end lost 2 bases, and 8 bases lay between the germline ends. Germline V gene data show CDR1 as SGHKS and CDR2 as YYEKEE (reference sequence). This CDR3 region has 14 residues.